Detailed here is one TCR beta chain. TCRdb processed the RT-PCR reads anew with MiXCR; each CDR3 protein has one entry. The table records about 680,000 distinct CDR3 sequences, 13% to 15% of them present only once. CDR3 size: 18 residues. Losses at the gene ends were 4 bases for V and 8 bases for J; bases not matched to a gene: 17. Germline CDR1 is KGHDR and CDR2 is SFDVKD. This sequence joins TRBV24-1 and TRBJ2-1; TRBD2 matches at 9 bases. The sequence came from a female donor in good health, serving as a healthy control. Specimen: memory CD4+ T cells from blood. Here the CDR3 reads CATSDSLVSGRGLDEQFF. As DNA, the CDR3 is TGTGCCACCAGTGACTCCCTAGTTAGCGGGAGAGGTTTGGATGAGCAGTTCTTC.